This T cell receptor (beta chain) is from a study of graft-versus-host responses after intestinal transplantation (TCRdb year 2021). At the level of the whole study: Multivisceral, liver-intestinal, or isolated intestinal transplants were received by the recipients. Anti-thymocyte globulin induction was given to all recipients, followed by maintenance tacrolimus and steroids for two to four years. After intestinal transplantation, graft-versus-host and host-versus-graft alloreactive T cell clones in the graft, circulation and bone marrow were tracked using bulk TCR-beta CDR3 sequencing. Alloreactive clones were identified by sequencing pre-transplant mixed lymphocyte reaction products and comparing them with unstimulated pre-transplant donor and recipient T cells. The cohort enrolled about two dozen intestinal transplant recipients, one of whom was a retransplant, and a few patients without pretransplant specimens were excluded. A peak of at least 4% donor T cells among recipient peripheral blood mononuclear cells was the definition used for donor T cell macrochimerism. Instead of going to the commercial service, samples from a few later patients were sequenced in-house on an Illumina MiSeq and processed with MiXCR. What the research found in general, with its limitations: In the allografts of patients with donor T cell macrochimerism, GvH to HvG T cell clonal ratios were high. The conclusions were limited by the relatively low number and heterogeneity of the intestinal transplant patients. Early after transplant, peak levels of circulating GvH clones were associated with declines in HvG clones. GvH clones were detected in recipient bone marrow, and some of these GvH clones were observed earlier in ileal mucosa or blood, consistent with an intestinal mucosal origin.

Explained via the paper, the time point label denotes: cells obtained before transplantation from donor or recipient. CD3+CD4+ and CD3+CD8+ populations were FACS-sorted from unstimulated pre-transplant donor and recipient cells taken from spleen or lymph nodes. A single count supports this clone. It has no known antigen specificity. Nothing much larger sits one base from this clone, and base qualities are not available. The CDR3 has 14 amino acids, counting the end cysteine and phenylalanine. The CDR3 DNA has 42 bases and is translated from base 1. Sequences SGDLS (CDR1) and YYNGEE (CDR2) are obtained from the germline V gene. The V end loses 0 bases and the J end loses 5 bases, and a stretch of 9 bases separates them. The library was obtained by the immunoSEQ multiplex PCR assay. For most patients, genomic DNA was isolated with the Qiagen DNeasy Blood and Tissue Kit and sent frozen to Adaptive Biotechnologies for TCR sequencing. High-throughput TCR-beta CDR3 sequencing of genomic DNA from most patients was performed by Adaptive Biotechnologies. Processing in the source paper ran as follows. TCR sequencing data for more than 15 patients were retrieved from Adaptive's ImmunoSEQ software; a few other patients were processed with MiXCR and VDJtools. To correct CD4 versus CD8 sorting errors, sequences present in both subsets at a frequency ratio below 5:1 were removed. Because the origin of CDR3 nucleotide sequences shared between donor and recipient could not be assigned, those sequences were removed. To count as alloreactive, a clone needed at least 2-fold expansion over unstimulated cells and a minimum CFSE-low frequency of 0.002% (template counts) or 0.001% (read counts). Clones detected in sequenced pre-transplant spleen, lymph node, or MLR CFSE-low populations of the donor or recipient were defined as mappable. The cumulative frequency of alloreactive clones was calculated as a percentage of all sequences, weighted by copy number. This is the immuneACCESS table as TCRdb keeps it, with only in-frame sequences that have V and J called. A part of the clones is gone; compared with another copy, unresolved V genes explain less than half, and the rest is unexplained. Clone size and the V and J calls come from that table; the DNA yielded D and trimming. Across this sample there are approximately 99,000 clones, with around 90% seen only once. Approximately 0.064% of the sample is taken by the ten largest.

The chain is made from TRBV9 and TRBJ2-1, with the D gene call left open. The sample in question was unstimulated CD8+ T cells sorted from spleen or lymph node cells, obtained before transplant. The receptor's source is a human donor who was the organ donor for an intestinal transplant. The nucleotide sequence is TGTGCCAGCAGCGTAGATATAGTAGACAATGAGCAGTTCTTC. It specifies CASSVDIVDNEQFF.